Listed below are T cell receptor beta chains from one sample, sequenced in a study of cytotoxic CD8 clonotypes in ibrutinib-treated CLL. TCRdb keeps only in-frame clones here, not all; method: immunoSEQ multiplex PCR. Here the sample spans more than 85,000 clones, around 77% being singletons. Here the sequenced sample was PBMCs, taken after 24 months of ibrutinib treatment. Receptors originate from a human donor with chronic lymphocytic leukemia. Both conserved end residues are part of each CDR3. A D gene is named only where the DNA matches it firmly. Size is omitted from some rows. Given values are once, few, many or a class for expanded clones.

j_gene,d_gene,abundance,v_gene,len,CDR3nt,CDR3aa
TRBJ1-1,-,-,TRBV23-1,10,TGCGCCAGCAGTCTGGAGGGCGCTTTCTTT,CASSLEGAFF
TRBJ2-7,TRBD2,-,TRBV13,14,TGTGCCAGCAGCCGGGGACTAGCGGGAAACGAGCAGTACTTC,CASSRGLAGNEQYF
TRBJ1-4,-,-,TRBV9,14,TGTGCCAGCAGCGGCAGGCTTTCCAATGAAAAACTGTTTTTT,CASSGRLSNEKLFF
TRBJ1-3,-,-,TRBV18,16,TGTGCCAGCTCACTGGACAATAGGGGTTCTGGAAACACCATATATTTT,CASSLDNRGSGNTIYF
TRBJ2-1,TRBD2,-,TRBV27,14,TGTGCCAGCAGCAGGGGACTAGCGGGAGGTGAGCAGTTCTTC,CASSRGLAGGEQFF
TRBJ1-2,-,-,TRBV19,18,TGTGCCAGTAGTACCGAGGACGGATCACTAAAAGCTAACTATGGCTACACCTTC,CASSTEDGSLKANYGYTF
TRBJ2-7,-,-,TRBV6-1,14,TGTGCCAGCATTGGACAGAACCAGCCCTACGAGCAGTACTTC,CASIGQNQPYEQYF
TRBJ1-5,-,-,TRBV7-2,15,TGTGCCAGCAGCTTATTTTTTTCAAGCAATCAGCCCCAGCATTTT,CASSLFFSSNQPQHF
TRBJ2-2,-,few,TRBV7-9,15,TGTGCCAGCAGCCCACTAGAGGGGAACACCGGGGAGCTGTTTTTT,CASSPLEGNTGELFF
TRBJ2-3,TRBD2,once,TRBV27,15,TGTGCCAGCAGTGGTGAACTAGCGGGAATAAATACGCAGTATTTT,CASSGELAGINTQYF
TRBJ1-1,-,-,TRBV4-1,14,TGCGCCAGCAGCCAAGATCGAATGGCCCTTGAAGCTTTCTTT,CASSQDRMALEAFF
TRBJ2-3,-,-,TRBV5-4,15,TGTGCCAGCAGCTCCCGACTAAGCGGTACAGATACGCAGTATTTT,CASSSRLSGTDTQYF
TRBJ2-1,-,-,TRBV7-9,16,TGTGCCAGCAGCTCCCCCGGGGAGTGGTTCGACAATGAGCAGTTCTTC,CASSSPGEWFDNEQFF
TRBJ2-5,TRBD1,many,TRBV23-1,16,TGCGCCAGCAGTCAGGGGACAGGGCCTCGGGGGGACACCCAGTACTTC,CASSQGTGPRGDTQYF
TRBJ1-4,-,once,TRBV28,16,TGTGCCAGCAGTTTAATAGTGGTGTCAACTAATGAAAAACTGTTTTTT,CASSLIVVSTNEKLFF
TRBJ2-7,-,-,TRBV11-3,14,TGTGCCAGCAGCCCCTCACAGGACCCCTACGAGCAGTACTTC,CASSPSQDPYEQYF
TRBJ2-7,-,-,TRBV7-9,15,TGTGCCAGCAGCTGGGGGAGACAGACGTCTGGGGGGCAGTACTTC,CASSWGRQTSGGQYF
TRBJ1-2,-,-,TRBV7-3,13,TGTGCCAGCAGTTACCAGGGTAACTATGGCTACACCTTC,CASSYQGNYGYTF
TRBJ1-6,TRBD1,-,TRBV15,18,TGTGCCACCAGCAGGGACCTGACAGGGGGAGCCTATAATTCACCCCTCCACTTT,CATSRDLTGGAYNSPLHF
TRBJ1-2,-,-,TRBV6-5,15,TGTGCCAGCAGTCTGGGACGGCTACTTAACTATGGCTACACCTTC,CASSLGRLLNYGYTF
TRBJ1-4,TRBD1,-,TRBV6-1,18,TGTGCCAGCAGTGTTGCCCGGGGACAGGGGCTAACTAATGAAAAACTGTTTTTT,CASSVARGQGLTNEKLFF
TRBJ2-3,-,-,TRBV6-6,14,TGTGCCAGCAGTTACCTAGCCGAGACAGATACGCAGTATTTT,CASSYLAETDTQYF
TRBJ1-6,-,-,TRBV7-2,15,TGTGCCAGCAGCTTAGGAAGGGGTACTAATTCACCCCTCCACTTT,CASSLGRGTNSPLHF
TRBJ1-3,-,-,TRBV9,13,TGTGCCAGCAGCGCCTTAACGGGAAACACCATATATTTT,CASSALTGNTIYF
TRBJ1-2,-,-,TRBV5-6,14,TGTGCCAGCAGCTTGGTTCGGAGGTCGGATGGCTACACCTTC,CASSLVRRSDGYTF
TRBJ2-7,TRBD1,-,TRBV10-1,13,TGCGCCAGCAGTGAGTCAGGGGGACAGGAGCAGTACTTC,CASSESGGQEQYF
TRBJ2-2,TRBD1,-,TRBV11-2,15,TGTGCCAGCAGCCGGGACAGAACGAACACCGGGGAGCTGTTTTTT,CASSRDRTNTGELFF
TRBJ1-2,-,-,TRBV2,15,TGTGCCAGCAGTGAAATGGGGACATCTAACTATGGCTACACCTTC,CASSEMGTSNYGYTF
TRBJ1-5,-,-,TRBV6-1,13,TGTGCCAGCCGGGAATTTAGCAATCAGCCCCAGCATTTT,CASREFSNQPQHF
TRBJ2-3,TRBD2,-,TRBV7-2,17,TGTGCCAGCAGCCCAGGGCGGGGGGGCGTGACAGCAGATACGCAGTATTTT,CASSPGRGGVTADTQYF
TRBJ2-3,TRBD2,once,TRBV2,16,TGTGCCAGCGGGTGGACTAGCCGAATCCGCACAGATACGCAGTATTTT,CASGWTSRIRTDTQYF
TRBJ2-7,-,-,TRBV27,13,TGTGCCAGCAGTTTAAGCCGGGGTTACGAGCAGTACTTC,CASSLSRGYEQYF
TRBJ2-2,-,-,TRBV19,16,TGTGCCAGTAGTATACCATCCAGCGGAGACACCGGGGAGCTGTTTTTT,CASSIPSSGDTGELFF
TRBJ1-5,-,-,TRBV6-1,16,TGTGCCAGCAGTGAATTCAAAACAGGCCTCCGCCAGCCCCAGCATTTT,CASSEFKTGLRQPQHF
TRBJ1-3,-,-,TRBV11-2,14,TGTGCCAGCATGCCGGCCCGGGGGGGAAACACCATATATTTT,CASMPARGGNTIYF
TRBJ2-3,TRBD1,-,TRBV5-4,17,TGTGCCAGCAGTCGACAGGAGGGACAGGGTGATTTTGGGACGCAGTATTTT,CASSRQEGQGDFGTQYF
TRBJ2-7,TRBD2,-,TRBV7-2,15,TGTGCCAGCAGCTTCCTAGCGGGAGGGCTTAACGAGCAGTACTTC,CASSFLAGGLNEQYF
TRBJ2-2,-,-,TRBV5-6,13,TGTGCCAGCAGCTTTGAGAGCACCGGGGAGCTGTTTTTT,CASSFESTGELFF
TRBJ1-2,-,few,TRBV28,10,TGTGCCAGCAGTTTCGATGGCTACACCTTC,CASSFDGYTF
TRBJ2-5,-,few,TRBV5-5,12,TGTGCCAGCAGCTCCCTATCAGGGGCCCAGTACTTC,CASSSLSGAQYF